The next 21 T cell receptor beta chains were all read from a single sample in a study of cytomegalovirus exposure and HLA in healthy donors (dated by TCRdb to the late 2010s). Libraries were built with the immunoSEQ multiplex PCR assay. The multiplex PCR relied on a mix of 60 forward primers for TCR Vbeta segments and 13 reverse primers for TCR Jbeta segments. TCRdb limited this immuneACCESS table to in-frame rearrangements with V and J called. A share of clones is missing; checked studies link under half to unresolved V genes, and the rest is unexplained. The sample table shows approximately 150,000 clones, and over 70% are seen once. In total, the top ten clones hold 2.5% to 3.5% of the sample. The material sequenced was PBMCs. The receptors stem from a male donor in good health and CMV-seronegative.

V usage is TRBV30 and J usage is TRBJ1-2; 8 bases agree with TRBD1. Trimming cost V 2 bases and J 3 bases; bases outside gene matches: 5. Germline-derived CDR1 and CDR2 are GTSNPN and SVGIG (reference sequence). This CDR3 is built from 14 residues. In DNA, the CDR3 is TGTGCCTGGAGTCCCACAGGGGGACACTATGGCTACACCTTC. It codes for CAWSPTGGHYGYTF.

This clone has just one count. The CDR3 sequence is CASSLGLAGGLNEQYF. The CDR3, as DNA: TGTGCCAGCAGCTTGGGACTAGCGGGAGGACTAAACGAGCAGTACTTC. J is TRBJ2-7 and V is TRBV7-2; 15 bases agree with TRBD2. V lost 3 bases and J lost 5; bases outside the gene matches: 5. The CDR3 loop spans 16 amino acids. Germline V gene data show CDR1 as SGHTA and CDR2 as FQGNSA.

The chain combines TRBV5-1 with TRBJ2-1; D gene uncertain. CDR3 length: 17 residues. Germline-derived CDR1 and CDR2 are SGHRS and YFSETQ. V was clipped by 1 base and J by 0 bases, with 14 bases between them. CDR3 region: CASSLILRPSSYNEQFF. CDR3 coding DNA: TGCGCCAGCAGCTTGATCCTGCGTCCGAGCTCCTACAATGAGCAGTTCTTC.

This clone has more than one count but fewer than ten. V usage is TRBV30 and J usage is TRBJ1-3; D gene uncertain. The CDR3 is 13 residues long. CDR1 is GTSNPN, CDR2 SVGIG, per germline (reference sequence). Trimming stripped 2 bases from V and 0 bases from J, with 5 bases between. CDR3 protein: CAWSISSGNTIYF. CDR3 sequence (DNA): TGTGCCTGGAGTATTAGCTCTGGAAACACCATATATTTT.

The rearrangement links TRBV6-6 to TRBJ2-7; a possible D gene is TRBD1 (5 bases). The CDR3 consists of 14 residues. V was pared by 5 bases and J by 1 base, with 12 bases between. Germline assignment: CDR1 MNHNY and CDR2 SVGAGI (reference sequence). DNA for the CDR3: TGTGCCAGCAGTGCAGGGTTTACTTCCTACGAGCAGTACTTC. Protein product: CASSAGFTSYEQYF.

This chain uses TRBV2 with TRBJ1-2; D gene uncertain. Germline V CDR1 and CDR2: SNHLY, FYNNEI. This CDR3 contains 13 residues. V was cut by 6 bases and J by 4 bases, with 12 bases left in between. The CDR3 is CASSTDTFYGYTF. The DNA for the CDR3 is TGTGCCAGCAGCACTGACACTTTCTATGGCTACACCTTC.

Only one count was recorded for this clone. The V call is TRBV7-9, the J call TRBJ2-1; D is perhaps TRBD2 (6 bases). Germline values: CDR1 SEHNR, CDR2 FQNEAQ (reference sequence). The CDR3 sequence is 13 residues long. V dropped 3 bases and J dropped 4 bases, with 7 bases sitting between them. This chain's CDR3 is CASSLGLYNEQFF. The CDR3 DNA sequence: TGTGCCAGCAGCTTGGGACTGTACAATGAGCAGTTCTTC.

The V gene is TRBV6-6, the J gene TRBJ1-1; possibly TRBD1 for D (6 bases). CDR1 is MNHNY, CDR2 SVGAGI, per germline (reference sequence). This CDR3 comprises 15 residues. V dropped 2 bases and J dropped 0 bases, with 10 bases sitting between them. The CDR3 spells CASSYDEGVNTEAFF. The DNA of the CDR3 is TGTGCCAGCAGTTACGATGAGGGGGTGAACACTGAAGCTTTCTTT.

This chain links TRBV28 with TRBJ2-1; 10 bases are a match to TRBD2. This CDR3 comprises 17 residues. After removal of 4 bases from V and 2 bases from J, the junction contained 8 bases not matched to a gene. Germline CDR1 reads MDHEN; CDR2 reads SYDVKM. In DNA form, the CDR3 reads TGTGCCAGCAGTTCCCTACTAGCGGGGCCCCCCTACAATGAGCAGTTCTTC. Amino acids: CASSSLLAGPPYNEQFF.

V usage is TRBV7-2 and J usage is TRBJ2-7, with 7 bases that match TRBD2. The CDR3 has 17 amino acids. Germline V lookup: CDR1 SGHTA, CDR2 FQGNSA. The V segment lost 1 base and the J segment 10 bases; nucleotides outside the gene matches: 19. The CDR3 sequence: CASSLGGGTRSLIPQYF. CDR3 DNA: TGTGCCAGCAGCTTAGGGGGGGGGACCCGAAGCTTAATCCCACAGTACTTC.

The chain is built from TRBV5-4 and TRBJ2-6, with D uncertain. The V gene's germline CDR1 is SGHNT and CDR2 YYREEE (reference sequence). Trimming took 3 bases from V and 0 from J, leaving 7 bases between them. The CDR3 sequence is 15 residues long. The CDR3 region is CASSSQFSGANVLTF. Here the CDR3 DNA reads TGTGCCAGCAGCTCCCAATTCTCTGGGGCCAACGTCCTGACTTTC.

This rearrangement joins TRBV6-5 to TRBJ2-2; TRBD1 might be the D (6 bases). This CDR3 spans 15 amino acids. Germline V CDR1 and CDR2: MNHEY, SVGAGI. V was pared by 10 bases and J by 5 bases, with 20 bases between. CDR3 residues: CATFQTGSRTGELFF. The CDR3 DNA is TGTGCCACCTTCCAGACAGGTTCTAGGACCGGGGAGCTGTTTTTT.

This chain joins TRBV5-1 and TRBJ2-1; 11 nucleotides agree with TRBD2. CDR3 length: 17 amino acids. Germline-derived CDR1 and CDR2 are SGHRS and YFSETQ. Trimming cost V 2 bases and J 0 bases; bases outside gene matches: 4. The CDR3 sequence is CASSFLAGGSSYNEQFF. The DNA of the CDR3 is TGCGCCAGCAGCTTTCTAGCGGGGGGCAGCTCCTACAATGAGCAGTTCTTC.

The chain uses TRBV7-9 and TRBJ2-7; TRBD1 matches at 7 bases. The CDR3 is 13 residues long. Per germline, CDR1 SEHNR and CDR2 FQNEAQ (reference sequence). V was pared by 2 bases and J by 6 bases, with 4 bases of the junction left unmatched. CDR3 sequence: CASSLTTGAEQYF. In DNA form, the CDR3 reads TGTGCCAGCAGCTTAACAACAGGGGCCGAGCAGTACTTC.

The V and J genes are TRBV4-1 and TRBJ2-7; weak D call: TRBD2 (5 bases). The V and J ends lost 4 bases and 1 base respectively, with 20 bases between them. This CDR3 region has 17 residues. CDR1 and CDR2 from the germline V gene are MGHRA and YSYEKL. CDR3 amino acids: CASSLRVSGEASYEQYF. DNA for the CDR3: TGCGCCAGCAGCCTAAGGGTGTCCGGGGAAGCGTCCTACGAGCAGTACTTC.

The rearrangement links TRBV11-1 to TRBJ2-3; D is unresolved. This CDR3 is 14 amino acids long. CDR1 and CDR2 (germline): SGHAT, FQDESV (reference sequence). V dropped 5 bases and J dropped 5 bases, with 14 bases sitting between them. The CDR3 DNA sequence: TGTGCCAGCAGCCCGCTTTTTGGAGTAGATACGCAGTATTTT. This gives the protein CASSPLFGVDTQYF. The entire variable domain, with the rest obtained from reference TRBV11-1 and TRBJ2-3, is as follows: EAEVAQSPRYKITEKSQAVAFWCDPISGHATLYWYRQILGQGPELLVQFQDESVVDDSQLPKDRFSAERLKGVDSTLKIQPAELGDSAMYLCASSPLFGVDTQYFGPGTRLTVL.

This clone was found once. The CDR3 region has the DNA TGTGCCAGCAGTGCTGGCAGGGGGCTAGGAGGCTACACCTTC. This sequence encodes CASSAGRGLGGYTF. V is TRBV2 and J is TRBJ1-2, with 8 bases lining up with TRBD1. The CDR3 is 14 residues long. V lost 4 bases and J lost 8; bases outside the gene matches: 9. Looked up from germline, CDR1 is SNHLY and CDR2 is FYNNEI.

In DNA form, the CDR3 reads TGTGCCAGCAGTCCGTGGGACAGGAACTCCTACGAGCAGTACTTC. Translated, it gives CASSPWDRNSYEQYF. V and J are TRBV27 and TRBJ2-7, with 8 nucleotides matching TRBD1. This CDR3 is 15 amino acids long. Germline values: CDR1 MNHEY, CDR2 SMNVEV (reference sequence). With 5 bases clipped from V and 0 bases from J, the junction kept 6 bases outside the gene matches.

CDR3 nucleotides: TGTGCCATCAGTGAGTCGCCTAGCGGGAGGGCCTCGTTAGAGCAGTTCTTC. Protein sequence: CAISESPSGRASLEQFF. V gene TRBV10-3 combines with J gene TRBJ2-1; 12 bases are shared with TRBD2. Germline V gene lookup returns CDR1 ENHRY and CDR2 SYGVKD. Trimming took 0 bases from V and 10 from J; bases not matched to a gene: 10. CDR3 size: 17 residues.

This clone was seen just once. The V gene is TRBV5-1, the J gene TRBJ2-3; D is perhaps TRBD2 (6 bases). V lost 0 bases and J 5 bases, leaving 10 bases between the germline ends. This CDR3 spans 14 amino acids. Germline-derived CDR1 and CDR2 are SGHRS and YFSETQ. The CDR3 DNA reads TGCGCCAGCAGCTTGGCGGTGGGGGGAGATACGCAGTATTTT. Translating it yields CASSLAVGGDTQYF.

The chain has TRBV5-4 and TRBJ1-4, with 7 bases matching TRBD1. Germline V gene sequence: CDR1 SGHNT, CDR2 YYREEE (reference sequence). Trimming took 0 bases from V and 8 from J; bases not matched to a gene: 4. CDR3 length: 14 amino acids. Here the CDR3 DNA reads TGTGCCAGCAGCTTGGATCAGGGGGAGGAAAAACTGTTTTTT. Translation: CASSLDQGEEKLFF.